The 26 T cell receptor beta chains in this list originate from one sample, sequenced in a study of post-analysis software for immune sequencing data. Findings and limits, study-wide: Five TRBV segments were significantly more frequent in patients than in controls. TRBV5-6, TRBV5-1 and TRBV20-1 were among these segments.

Antigens for these TCRs are unknown. Each TCR beta cDNA library carried unique molecular identifiers. TCRdb redid the calling of the PCR reads with MiXCR, one entry per CDR3 protein. Among approximately 730,000 distinct CDR3 sequences listed, more than 45% were seen once. Material for sequencing was blood. These receptors were collected from a girl aged 5-17 years with multiple sclerosis.

This clonotype appeared a few times. This chain uses TRBV29-1 with TRBJ1-2, with D unclear. With 6 bases removed from V and 3 bases from J, the gap between germline ends came to 20 bases. The CDR3 extends over 15 amino acids. Germline V gives CDR1 SQVTM, CDR2 ANQGSEA. The CDR3 region has the DNA TGCAGCGTCGCTAGTTCTGGGTCTTCTGACTATGGCTACACCTTC. It encodes CSVASSGSSDYGYTF.

This clonotype was recorded a few times. This rearrangement joins TRBV20-1 to TRBJ2-7, with D possibly called TRBD1 or TRBD2 (6 bases each). The V gene's germline CDR1 is DFQATT and CDR2 SNEGSKA (reference sequence). CDR3 length: 14 amino acids. The V end lost 4 bases, the J end lost 3 bases, and 16 bases lay between the germline ends. CDR3: CSAKRGVLGYEQYF. The CDR3 DNA is TGCAGTGCTAAAAGGGGGGTACTAGGCTACGAGCAGTACTTC.

The chain combines TRBV4-2 with TRBJ2-1; D is uncertain. This CDR3 is 15 amino acids long. The V gene's germline CDR1 is LGHNA and CDR2 YNFKEQ. V lost 0 bases and J lost 0, with 6 bases in between. CDR3 coding DNA: TGTGCCAGCAGCCAAGAACACCGCTCCTACAATGAGCAGTTCTTC. This encodes CASSQEHRSYNEQFF.

This clonotype has a handful of counts. This sequence joins TRBV7-3 and TRBJ1-2; 8 bases fit TRBD1. Germline CDR1 and CDR2: SGHTA and FQGTGA. The V and J ends lost 0 bases and 8 bases, in that order; junction bases with no gene match: 11. The CDR3 is 16 residues long. The CDR3 protein is CASSLTRYRDRLGYTF. The CDR3 bases are TGTGCCAGCAGCTTAACCCGCTATAGGGACAGGCTCGGCTACACCTTC.

Here the CDR3 DNA reads TGTGCCAGCAGTTTATTCTGGGACGCAGGGGGTAAGAAGAATGGCTACACCTTC. This codes for CASSLFWDAGGKKNGYTF. The chain combines TRBV28 with TRBJ1-2; 7 bases align to TRBD1. CDR1 MDHEN and CDR2 SYDVKM come from the germline V gene. V gave up 1 base and J gave up 6 bases; unmatched junction bases: 17. The CDR3 is 18 residues long.

This clonotype came up many times. V gene TRBV12-3 or TRBV12-4 combines with J gene TRBJ2-3; D gene unclear. With 8 bases removed from V and 0 bases from J, the gap between germline ends came to 9 bases. The CDR3 totals 13 residues. The CDR3: CASSGPSTDTQYF. The CDR3 coding sequence is TGTGCCAGCTCTGGACCGAGCACAGATACGCAGTATTTT.

The V gene is TRBV12-3 or TRBV12-4, the J gene TRBJ2-7, with 10 bases that match TRBD2. The V and J ends lost 6 bases and 0 bases, in that order; junction bases with no gene match: 5. The CDR3 loop spans 15 amino acids. The CDR3 DNA is TGTGCCAGCAGCCCTGGACTAGCGGCCTCCTACGAGCAGTACTTC. This codes for CASSPGLAASYEQYF.

The chain has TRBV2 and TRBJ2-7, with TRBD1 as a possible D gene (5 bases). Germline V gives CDR1 SNHLY, CDR2 FYNNEI. V was pared by 7 bases and J by 0 bases, with 13 bases between. The CDR3 contains 14 residues. CDR3 sequence (DNA): TGTGCCAGCATCGGCAGGGCCCGCTCCTACGAGCAGTACTTC. This codes for CASIGRARSYEQYF.

The chain links TRBV7-9 to TRBJ2-4; the match to TRBD1 covers 9 bases. Germline values: CDR1 SEHNR, CDR2 FQNEAQ (reference sequence). V was pared by 6 bases and J by 0 bases, with 9 bases of the junction left unmatched. This CDR3 region has 17 residues. The CDR3 DNA reads TGTGCCAGCAGTTCGCCGGGACAGGGTTTAGCCAAAAACATTCAGTACTTC. This codes for CASSSPGQGLAKNIQYF.

This chain joins TRBV20-1 and TRBJ1-5; D perhaps matches TRBD1 (6 bases). The V end was cut by 1 base, the J end by 4 bases, with 11 bases between. The CDR3 is made up of 14 amino acids. Per germline, CDR1 DFQATT and CDR2 SNEGSKA (reference sequence). CDR3 bases: TGCAGTGCTAGAGGGGCCCAGGGGAATCAGCCCCAGCATTTT. This sequence encodes CSARGAQGNQPQHF.

J is TRBJ1-5 and V is TRBV6-1, with a weak D call TRBD1 (5 bases). Per germline, CDR1 MNHNS and CDR2 SASEGT. V was clipped by 1 base and J by 4 bases, with 14 bases between them. This CDR3 spans 16 amino acids. CDR3 protein: CASSEGTQGLNQPQHF. The CDR3 DNA sequence: TGTGCCAGCAGTGAAGGGACCCAGGGTCTTAATCAGCCCCAGCATTTT.

The chain recombines TRBV6-6 with TRBJ2-1; D remains ambiguous. The germline V and J ends were trimmed by 1 base and 8 bases, with 6 bases remaining between them. This CDR3 has 12 residues. Per germline, CDR1 MNHNY and CDR2 SVGAGI (reference sequence). The CDR3 is CASSYLLDEQFF. In DNA form, the CDR3 reads TGTGCCAGCAGTTACTTACTCGATGAGCAGTTCTTC.

Notes on this clonotype: The junction does not match germline at one end; this may be a read error. J is TRBJ2-4 and V is TRBV3-1, with D perhaps assigned TRBD1 or TRBD2 (5 bases each). CDR3 size: 14 residues. CDR1 LGHDT and CDR2 YNNKEL come from the germline V gene (reference sequence). Written as DNA, the CDR3 is TGTCCCAGCAGCCAAAGAGGGACCCCTTATGAGCAGTACTTC. Residues: CPSSQRGTPYEQYF.

There are a few counts of this clonotype. The chain employs TRBV12-3 or TRBV12-4 and TRBJ2-3; D uncertain. Trimming removed 9 bases at V and 7 bases at J, with 11 bases between. This CDR3 spans 11 amino acids. As DNA, the CDR3 is TGTGCCAGTAGCTTAGGGTATACGCAGTATTTT. This encodes CASSLGYTQYF.

The J gene is TRBJ2-3, the V gene TRBV12-3 or TRBV12-4; 8 bases map to TRBD1. With 4 bases clipped from V and 1 base from J, the junction kept 1 base outside the gene matches. This CDR3 spans 14 amino acids. CDR3 loop: CASSSGGGTDTQYF. In DNA form, the CDR3 reads TGTGCCAGCAGTTCAGGGGGCGGCACAGATACGCAGTATTTT.

This clonotype has a handful of counts. V usage is TRBV25-1 and J usage is TRBJ1-1, with 7 nucleotides matching TRBD1. The CDR3 spans 13 residues. Germline V gene sequence: CDR1 MGHDK, CDR2 SYGVNS. J lost 3 bases, V lost 5 bases, and 3 bases had no gene match. The CDR3 DNA follows: TGTGCCAGCAGTTCCACAGGGGACACTGAAGCTTTCTTT. Encoded protein: CASSSTGDTEAFF.

The CDR3 loop reads CASSIQTGPYEQYF. The CDR3 region has the DNA TGTGCCAGCAGTATCCAGACAGGGCCCTACGAGCAGTACTTC. The V call is TRBV28, the J call TRBJ2-7; 7 bases align to TRBD1. Per the germline V gene, CDR1 is MDHEN and CDR2 is SYDVKM. The CDR3 totals 14 residues. Trimming at V came to 5 bases and at J to 2 bases, leaving 6 bases not matched to a gene.

The chain uses TRBV20-1 and TRBJ2-5; 9 bases match TRBD1. J lost 11 bases, V lost 6 bases, and 19 bases had no gene match. CDR3 size: 15 residues. Germline CDR1 is DFQATT and CDR2 is SNEGSKA (reference sequence). The chain's CDR3 is CSANSPGQGHNEQYF. As DNA, the CDR3 is TGCAGTGCCAACTCTCCGGGACAGGGCCACAATGAGCAGTACTTC.

This chain joins TRBV20-1 and TRBJ1-5; 7 bases are shared with TRBD1. Per germline, CDR1 DFQATT and CDR2 SNEGSKA (reference sequence). This CDR3 is built from 16 residues. V trimming: 4 bases; J trimming: 4 bases; junction bases outside the gene matches: 13. The CDR3 reads CSATRQGQIDNQPQHF. CDR3 DNA: TGCAGTGCTACCCGACAGGGCCAAATCGATAATCAGCCCCAGCATTTT.

This chain joins TRBV12-3 or TRBV12-4 and TRBJ2-5; tentative D call: TRBD1 (6 bases). V was clipped by 4 bases and J by 1 base, with 16 bases between them. The CDR3 covers 16 residues. The CDR3 region has the DNA TGTGCCAGCAGTTACCAATCGACAGGCCTCCAAGAGACCCAGTACTTC. It yields the protein CASSYQSTGLQETQYF.

The genes are TRBV4-1 and TRBJ2-3; D is tentatively TRBD1 or TRBD2 (5 bases each). V was pared by 1 base and J by 5 bases, with 13 bases between. Germline loops: CDR1 MGHRA, CDR2 YSYEKL. The CDR3 spans 15 residues. The CDR3 spells CASSQGGTHEDTQYF. In DNA, the CDR3 is TGCGCCAGCAGCCAAGGAGGGACGCATGAAGATACGCAGTATTTT.

The gene calls are TRBV12-3 or TRBV12-4 and TRBJ2-7; D may correspond to TRBD1 or TRBD2 (5 bases each). With 1 base removed from V and 2 bases from J, the gap between germline ends came to 9 bases. This CDR3 has 14 residues. CDR3: CASSLGDETYEQYF. CDR3 DNA sequence: TGTGCCAGCAGTTTAGGGGACGAGACCTACGAGCAGTACTTC.

This clonotype was counted a few times. The chain has TRBV20-1 and TRBJ1-5; no reliable D call. Germline lookup yields CDR1 DFQATT and CDR2 SNEGSKA (reference sequence). The CDR3 loop spans 14 amino acids. Between the trimmed V and J ends, which lost 3 bases and 0 bases, there was a span of 9 bases. The CDR3: CSASSKYSNQPQHF. In nucleotides, the CDR3 is TGCAGTGCTAGTAGCAAGTATAGCAATCAGCCCCAGCATTTT.

The sample holds a few counts of this clonotype. Germline and junction disagree at one end, which may indicate a read error. The rearrangement links TRBV5-1 to TRBJ1-1; 9 bases agree with TRBD1. The CDR3 spans 15 residues. The germline gives CDR1 SGHRS, CDR2 YFSETQ. CDR3 bases: TGCGCCAGCAGCTCGGTAGACAGGGGGGACACCGAAGCTTTCTTT. It yields the protein CASSSVDRGDTEAFF.

J is TRBJ2-3 and V is TRBV20-1, with D possibly TRBD2 on 5 matching bases. The length of the CDR3 is 17 residues. Germline assignment: CDR1 DFQATT and CDR2 SNEGSKA (reference sequence). Trimming took off 0 bases at V and 1 base at J, with 17 bases between the two ends. This chain's CDR3 is CSARDPSGRIRTDTQYF. The CDR3 DNA reads as TGCAGTGCTAGAGATCCAAGCGGACGCATTCGCACAGATACGCAGTATTTT.

The sample holds a few counts of this clonotype. This chain connects TRBV6-6 to TRBJ2-1; the match to TRBD2 covers 10 bases. The V and J ends lost 2 bases and 8 bases, in that order; junction bases with no gene match: 6. Germline assignment: CDR1 MNHNY and CDR2 SVGAGI (reference sequence). This CDR3 region has 15 residues. CDR3 in DNA: TGTGCCAGCAGTTACGGGAGCGGGAGGGAGGATGAGCAGTTCTTC. Translating gives CASSYGSGREDEQFF.